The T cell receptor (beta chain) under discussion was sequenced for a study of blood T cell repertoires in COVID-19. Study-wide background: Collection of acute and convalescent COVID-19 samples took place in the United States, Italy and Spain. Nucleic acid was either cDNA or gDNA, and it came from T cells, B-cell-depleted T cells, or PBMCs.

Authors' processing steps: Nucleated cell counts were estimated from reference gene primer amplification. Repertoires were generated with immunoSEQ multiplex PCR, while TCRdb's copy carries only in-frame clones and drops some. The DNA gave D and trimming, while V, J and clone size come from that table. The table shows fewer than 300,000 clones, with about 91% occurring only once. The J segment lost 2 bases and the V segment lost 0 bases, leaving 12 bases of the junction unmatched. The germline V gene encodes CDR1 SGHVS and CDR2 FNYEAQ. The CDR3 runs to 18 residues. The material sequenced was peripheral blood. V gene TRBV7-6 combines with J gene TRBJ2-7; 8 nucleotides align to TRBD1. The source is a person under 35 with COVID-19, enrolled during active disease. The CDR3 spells CASSLARSTGTGAYEQYF. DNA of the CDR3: TGTGCCAGCAGCTTAGCGAGGAGCACCGGGACAGGAGCCTACGAGCAGTACTTC.